A selection of T cell receptor beta chains follows, all from one sample in a study of T cells in Graves' hyperthyroidism and ophthalmopathy. One entry per CDR3 protein results from TCRdb running MiXCR on the multiplex PCR reads. Here the sample spans 500,000 or so distinct CDR3 sequences, about 16% being singletons. Specimen: blood. All receptors come from a woman aged 25 to 39 with Graves' ophthalmopathy. The CDR3 runs from the conserved cysteine through the conserved F or W. The D gene is left open where the match is weak. Clone size is stated in some rows and not others, as once, few, many or a class when expanded.

TRBV27	.	TRBJ2-7	.	TGTGCCAGCAGTTCCCTCAACTACGAGCAGTACTTC	CASSSLNYEQYF
TRBV7-9	.	TRBJ2-3	TRBD1	TGTGCCAGCAGCTTCCGGACAGGGCCTACAGATACGCAGTATTTT	CASSFRTGPTDTQYF
TRBV2	many	TRBJ1-1	TRBD1	TGTGCCAGCAGAGAGACAGGGGCTTTCTTT	CASRETGAFF
TRBV7-9	many	TRBJ2-7	.	TGTGCCAGCAGCTTGGACAGTCAGGCCAGCGAGCAGTACTTC	CASSLDSQASEQYF
TRBV2	many	TRBJ2-1	.	TGTGCCAGCAGTGAAGCGCGAGACAGTTACAATGAGCAGTTCTTC	CASSEARDSYNEQFF
TRBV9	few	TRBJ1-2	.	TGTGCCAGCAACGTAACGGGGGTGGGGGATGGCTACACCTTC	CASNVTGVGDGYTF
TRBV20-1	many	TRBJ2-7	TRBD2	TGCAGTGCTAGAGTGCCAGCGGGAAACTACGAGCAGTACTTC	CSARVPAGNYEQYF
TRBV28	.	TRBJ2-6	TRBD1	TGTGCCAGCATGGGGTTTCGGGACAGGCTTTCAGGGGCCAACGTCCTGACTTTC	CASMGFRDRLSGANVLTF
TRBV5-1	.	TRBJ1-6	.	TGCGCCAGCAGCTTGAATCAAGGGGCTGGACCCCTCCACTTT	CASSLNQGAGPLHF
TRBV28	many	TRBJ1-4	TRBD1	TGTGCCAGCAGTACGACAGGGGGCGAAACTAATGAAAAACTGTTTTTT	CASSTTGGETNEKLFF
TRBV19	few	TRBJ2-1	TRBD2	TGTGCCAGTCACACTAGCGGGACCTACAATGAGCAGTTCTTC	CASHTSGTYNEQFF
TRBV27	few	TRBJ2-6	.	TGTGCCACTTCACATGGGGCCAACGTCCTGACTTTC	CATSHGANVLTF
TRBV14	many	TRBJ2-1	.	TGTGCCAGCAGCCAACCTCCTTCCTACAATGAGCAGTTCTTC	CASSQPPSYNEQFF
TRBV7-3	many	TRBJ2-1	TRBD2	TGTGCCAGCACCCCCGCTCCCGGGACTAGCGGCACCGAGCAGTTCTTC	CASTPAPGTSGTEQFF
TRBV7-2	many	TRBJ2-5	TRBD2	TGTGCCAGCCGGCTTCCGGGGGCGGGAGGCCAAGAGACCCAGTACTTC	CASRLPGAGGQETQYF
TRBV28	many	TRBJ1-1	.	TGTGCCAGCAAGTATGACCCGAACACTGAAGCTTTCTTT	CASKYDPNTEAFF
TRBV20-1	many	TRBJ2-1	TRBD2	TGCAGTGCGGAGGGACTAGCGGGAGTCACCCCCTACAATGAGCAGTTCTTC	CSAEGLAGVTPYNEQFF